This T cell receptor beta chain stems from a study of blood T cell repertoires in COVID-19. Study information: Sites in the United States, Italy and Spain provided acute and convalescent COVID-19 samples.

Libraries were prepared by immunoSEQ multiplex PCR; TCRdb keeps only in-frame clonotypes and omits some of them. The sample lists approximately 130,000 clones; 75% to 90% were seen once. The CDR3 runs to 19 residues. The V and J ends lost 6 bases and 0 bases, in that order; junction bases with no gene match: 12. Germline CDR1 and CDR2: MGHRA and YSYEKL. The chain has TRBV4-1 and TRBJ2-6; 9 bases line up with TRBD1. The TCR originated in a woman in her forties or fifties who had recovered from COVID-19. The sequenced sample consisted of peripheral blood. The CDR3 loop is CASRKIGTGLVSGANVLTF. DNA for the CDR3: TGCGCCAGCAGAAAAATAGGGACAGGGTTAGTCTCTGGGGCCAACGTCCTGACTTTC.